This record concerns one T cell receptor beta chain sequence. Its antigen remains unidentified. No clone much larger than this one lies a single base away; base qualities are absent. In total, approximately 690 healthy bone marrow donors made up the cohort. At the time of sampling, every cohort member was nominally healthy, though immune exposures that went unrecorded were likely present. The donor tested CMV seropositive, placing the donor among the 290 or so seropositive members of the cohort. Each donor provided a peripheral blood sample, and peripheral blood mononuclear cells were used for TCR beta sequencing. The Qiagen DNeasy Blood Extraction Kit was used to extract genomic DNA from the blood cell samples. This record belongs to a study of cytomegalovirus exposure and HLA in healthy donors listed by TCRdb under 2017. For the study in its entirety: According to an earlier analysis of a few hundred of the donors, 150 million to 200 million T cells yielded 117 million unique TCR beta sequences and around 300 Gb of sequence data. An early release covering some 640 HLA-typed donors comprised approximately 300 gigabases of sequencing data and around 85 million unique TCR sequences. The genetic ancestry cluster associated with self-reported Caucasian donors included 81% of the 398 genotyped donors. The study aimed to test whether signatures of past pathogen exposure could be identified by cataloging public T cell receptors. The study used immunosequencing to profile the T cell repertoires of hundreds of subjects and linked those repertoires to cytomegalovirus serostatus. Along with the approximately 700-subject first cohort, a separate validation cohort of over 90 different subjects was used. To predict cytomegalovirus infection status, the study combined high-throughput TCR immunosequencing, statistical association of individual TCRs with disease status, and machine learning. A later analysis re-examined previously published TCR beta repertoires from roughly 650 donors and added high-resolution HLA genotyping to investigate patterns of TCR occurrence. The later analysis used no new phenotypic data to find candidate immune exposures, relying instead on TCR beta sequences and their occurrence across donors. In an earlier analysis of roughly 540 of the donors, high-throughput TCR beta sequencing was used to judge whether each TCR beta V gene segment behaved as functional or pseudogenic. Donor age, sex, ethnicity and CMV serostatus were collected together with the repertoire data. A later genetic analysis used genome-wide SNP genotypes for about 65% of the 666 donors, treating that subset as a discovery cohort. All discovery cohort repertoires had been generated using a single sequencing platform. HLA typing included class I and class II loci at four-digit resolution. Typing coverage varied by locus: roughly 629-640 donors for A, B, C, DRB1 and DQB1; approximately 560 for DQA1; 600 to 610 for DPA1; roughly 470 for DPB1. Because of strong linkage in the cohort, five DR-DQ haplotypes were treated as single units for association and clustering. Across approximately 400 genotyped donors of the cohort, an average of about 200,000 unique TCR beta nucleotide sequences per donor were sequenced, and 15% to 20% of those sequences were non-productive.

What the authors observed across the whole study: An earlier analysis of roughly 570 of the donors showed that most TCR beta V segments appeared in productive rearrangements either about 90% or about 30% of the time, which broadly matched IMGT annotations. This cohort had only TCR beta chains sequenced, and the lack of alpha or paired-chain data limited which features could be detected. Because counts were too low, about 18 rarely observed V segments, including chromosome 9 orphons, were left out of the earlier analysis of roughly 600 of the donors. In a later analysis, the rate of TCR association differed among HLA loci, with DRB1 alleles having the most associated TCRs and HLA-C alleles having the fewest. Linkage disequilibrium might explain the correlated functional status among segregating V segments, but an unknown experimental factor could not be ruled out. Because some donors lacked HLA typing at each locus, the association tests relied only on the typed subset. A further reported finding was that TCR beta sequences accurately predicted the HLA-A and HLA-B alleles for most subjects in the first cohort. Across donors, most TCR sequences were observed very rarely, whereas some public TCRs were present in many individuals. A cluster of highly shared sequence variants was judged likely to be a technical artifact of the sequencing pipeline. Roughly uniform sequencing depth across donors was assumed in presence/absence analyses, although this assumption may not hold. A later analysis reported that several top co-occurrence clusters appeared linked to parvovirus B19, influenza, CMV and Epstein-Barr virus. In a later analysis, most CMV-associated TCR beta chains were found to appear HLA-restricted, with HLA associations seemingly driven largely by CMV exposure. V-gene and J-gene trimming of TCR beta chains was associated with a missense DCLRE1C variant in a later genetic analysis, and the association was replicated in an independent cohort. In a later genetic analysis, fewer N-insertions in productive TCRs were reported among donors in an Asian-associated ancestry cluster than the roughly 640-donor mean. In a later analysis, HLA-associated TCR beta chains were found to be more clonally expanded and to have lower generation probabilities than equally common non-associated chains. The classifier was reported to diagnose cytomegalovirus status with high specificity and sensitivity in both the original and validation cohorts. In the study, some 160 TCR beta chains were listed as associated with cytomegalovirus. CMV serostatus was the only immune exposure information available for the cohort. Some IMGT-functional V segments, including TRBV6-2 and TRBV6-3, could not be told apart with the 87-base-pair reads, so those segments were excluded. The authors suggested that the approach could potentially be extended to other disease states and immunological phenotypes. Specific HLA alleles were associated with 16,951 TCR beta sequences at a false discovery rate of 0.05 in a later analysis. Three of the identified cytomegalovirus-associated TCR beta chains were confirmed in vitro to be specific for cytomegalovirus antigens. Strong co-occurrence of HLA alleles, especially DR and DQ, made assigning TCR associations to individual alleles difficult.

The library was produced with the immunoSEQ multiplex PCR assay. For the multiplex PCR, a mixture combining 60 forward primers for TCR Vbeta segments and 13 reverse primers for TCR Jbeta segments was used. The CDR3 region of rearranged TCR beta genes was amplified from genomic DNA by a multiplex PCR assay. Amplified TCR beta libraries were sequenced as 87-base-pair reads on the Illumina HiSeq System. The authors processed their data as follows. Across the roughly 600 repertoires, a later analysis counted approximately 75 million unique TCR beta chains, around 11 million of which were shared by at least two donors. A nearest-neighbor algorithm error-corrected the raw reads and collapsed the reads into unique sequences, merging closely related sequences to remove PCR and sequencing errors. CDR3 sequences were aligned to IMGT reference sequences to assign V, D and J gene segments. Each retained sequence needed at least a six-nucleotide match to both a V gene segment and a J gene segment. A rearrangement was called productive if the CDR3 had no stop codons and remained in frame with V and J, and every other rearrangement was called non-productive. Following IMGT convention, CDR3 was defined as the stretch from the second conserved V-encoded cysteine up to the conserved J-encoded phenylalanine. The earlier analysis of some 550 of the donors excluded any sequence lacking an unambiguous match to a single V gene segment. An earlier analysis of approximately 590 of the donors called V segments functional above 56.7% productive rearrangements and segregating when the between-donor standard deviation exceeded 5%. To diagnose cytomegalovirus status from the catalog of TCR beta chain sequences, a statistical classification framework was built. A later analysis assigned V and J genes by comparing TCR nucleotide sequences with IMGT/GENE-DB human TR gene sequences. A later analysis assigned CDR3 sequences and most-parsimonious VDJ recombination scenarios with the TCRdist pipeline. A later analysis defined each TCR beta chain by its CDR3 amino acid sequence plus V-gene family, and excluded reads lacking a unique V-gene family. A later analysis removed several hundred highly shared, low-generation-probability nucleotide sequences to deal with suspected cross-contamination and a sequencing artifact. In a later analysis, a clonal expansion index was calculated for each public chain from normalized within-repertoire ranks of inferred template counts. Generation probabilities in a later analysis came from a VDJ recombination model fitted to out-of-frame rearrangements, and those results were checked against IGoR. In a later analysis, hypergeometric tests were used to score TCR-TCR, TCR-HLA and TCR-CMV co-occurrence, with a repertoire-size bias correction applied to TCR pairs. A later analysis estimated false discovery rates by permuting HLA or CMV assignments 20 times. In a later analysis, co-occurring TCRs were grouped using DBSCAN, and TCRdist sequence similarity was added for clustering within HLA-allele-positive subsets. Repertoires with fewer than 30,000 or more than 120,000 public chains were left out of co-occurrence clustering, as were about five repertoires with anomalous nucleotide sharing. The source is immuneACCESS, and TCRdb retained only in-frame sequences with V and J called. Part of the clones is not carried over; for the studies checked, unresolved V genes explain less than half of this, and the remainder is unexplained. The D gene and trimming were derived from the DNA, and the V and J assignments and clone size from that table. Present in this sample are approximately 170,000 clones, roughly two thirds of which were seen just once. The top ten clonotypes cover about 5% of the sample.

For CDR1 and CDR2, the germline V gene (reference sequence) lists SEHNR and FQNEAQ. V lost 3 bases and J lost 2 bases, and the count of bases not matched to a germline gene is 3. The CDR3 runs 14 amino acids, cysteine and phenylalanine included. Only the CDR3 region is kept as DNA, spanning 42 bases read in frame from base 1. The clonotype was recovered from a woman aged 18-35 years in good health and CMV-seropositive. The source material was PBMCs. The chain is made from TRBV7-9 and TRBJ1-1; TRBD1 fits 7 bases in the junction. The CDR3 reads CASSLKGGNTEAFF. The DNA sequence is as follows: TGTGCCAGCAGCTTGAAAGGGGGCAACACTGAAGCTTTCTTT. This CDR3, with the reference TRBV7-9 and TRBJ1-1 proteins standing in past its ends, gives the full variable domain DTGVSQNPRHKITKRGQNVTFRCDPISEHNRLYWYRQTLGQGPEFLTYFQNEAQLEKSRLLSDRFSAERPKGSFSTLEIQRTEQGDSAMYLCASSLKGGNTEAFFGQGTRLTVV.